Below, 3 T cell receptor beta chains from the same sample are listed, as sequenced in a study of blood T cell repertoires in COVID-19. Some clones are missing from TCRdb's copy, which holds only in-frame ones; the method was immunoSEQ multiplex PCR. The sample shows some 250,000 clones, about 73% of them seen only once. The sequenced material came from peripheral blood. Receptors originate from a woman aged 80 or over with acute or convalescent COVID-19.

A few counts support this clone. The J gene is TRBJ1-2, the V gene TRBV27; maybe TRBD1 (5 bases). From germline, CDR1 is MNHEY and CDR2 SMNVEV (reference sequence). This CDR3 comprises 13 residues. The germline V and J ends were trimmed by 3 bases and 7 bases, with 12 bases remaining between them. CDR3 in amino acids: CASSLGRSGGYTF. The CDR3 nucleotides are TGTGCCAGCAGTTTGGGGCGGTCTGGTGGCTACACCTTC.

V and J are TRBV2 and TRBJ2-5; 13 nucleotides align to TRBD2. V lost 8 bases to trimming and J lost 2 bases; unmatched junction nucleotides: 8. Per the germline V gene, CDR1 is SNHLY and CDR2 is FYNNEI. The CDR3 extends over 16 amino acids. In DNA form, the CDR3 reads TGTGCCAGCTCACCCGGGGGACTAGCGGGACAAGAGACCCAGTACTTC. Translation: CASSPGGLAGQETQYF.

The chain carries TRBV2 and TRBJ2-5; TRBD1 agrees at 8 bases. Germline trimming cut 2 bases from V and 5 bases from J; bases unmatched to any gene: 13. Per germline, CDR1 SNHLY and CDR2 FYNNEI. This CDR3 region has 17 residues. As DNA, the CDR3 is TGTGCCAGCAGTGAAAGACCAGGGGGCTCTAGCGCTGAGACCCAGTACTTC. Amino acid sequence: CASSERPGGSSAETQYF.